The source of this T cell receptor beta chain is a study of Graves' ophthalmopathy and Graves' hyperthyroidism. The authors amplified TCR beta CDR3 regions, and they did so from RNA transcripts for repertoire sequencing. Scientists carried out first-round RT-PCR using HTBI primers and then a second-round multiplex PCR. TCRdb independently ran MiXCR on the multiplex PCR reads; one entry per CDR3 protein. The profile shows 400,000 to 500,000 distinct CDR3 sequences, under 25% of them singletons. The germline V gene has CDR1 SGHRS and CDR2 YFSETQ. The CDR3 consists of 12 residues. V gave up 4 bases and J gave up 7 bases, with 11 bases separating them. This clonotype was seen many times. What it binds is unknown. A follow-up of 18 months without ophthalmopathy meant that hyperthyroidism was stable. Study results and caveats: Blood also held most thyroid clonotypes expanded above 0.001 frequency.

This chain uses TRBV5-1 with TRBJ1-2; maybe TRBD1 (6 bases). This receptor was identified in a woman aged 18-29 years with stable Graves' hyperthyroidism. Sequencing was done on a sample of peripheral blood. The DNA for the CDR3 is TGCGCCAGCAGCAGGGGGGCGCTTGGCTACACCTTC. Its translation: CASSRGALGYTF.